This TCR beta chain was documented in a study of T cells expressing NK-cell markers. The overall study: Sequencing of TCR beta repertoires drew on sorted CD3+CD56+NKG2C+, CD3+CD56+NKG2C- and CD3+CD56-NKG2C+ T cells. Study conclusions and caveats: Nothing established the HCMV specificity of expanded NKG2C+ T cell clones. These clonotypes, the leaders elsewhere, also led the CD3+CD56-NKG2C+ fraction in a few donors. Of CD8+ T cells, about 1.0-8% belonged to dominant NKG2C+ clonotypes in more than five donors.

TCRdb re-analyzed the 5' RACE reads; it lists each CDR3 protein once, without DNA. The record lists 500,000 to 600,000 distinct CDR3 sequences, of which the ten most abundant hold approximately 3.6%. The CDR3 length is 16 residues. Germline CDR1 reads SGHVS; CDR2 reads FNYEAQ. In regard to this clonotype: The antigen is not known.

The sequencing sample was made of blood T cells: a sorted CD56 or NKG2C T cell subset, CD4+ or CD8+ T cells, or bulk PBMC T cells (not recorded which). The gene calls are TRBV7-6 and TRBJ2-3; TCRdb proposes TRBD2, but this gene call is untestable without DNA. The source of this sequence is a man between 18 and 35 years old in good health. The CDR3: CASSFLVAGITDTQYF.